Given below is one T cell receptor beta chain in context. A clone one base away is much larger, so this may be a read error. A Clinical Activity Score of at least 3, a NOSPECS grade of at least 4 and a duration under 3 months were recorded in the ophthalmopathy patients. These data come from a study of T cells in Graves' hyperthyroidism and ophthalmopathy. V lost 3 bases and J lost 6, with 15 bases in between. CDR3 length: 14 amino acids. The germline CDR1 and CDR2 sequences are MNHGY and SVAAGI. Amplification yielded TCR beta CDR3 regions, with RNA transcripts as the source. TCR CDR3 regions were first amplified by RT-PCR with HTBI primers. TCRdb processed the multiplex PCR reads anew with MiXCR; each CDR3 protein has one entry. The table has around 540,000 distinct CDR3 sequences, around 15% seen once; the top ten hold 25% to 30%.

Specimen: blood. The chain combines TRBV6-9 with TRBJ2-7, with a weak D call TRBD1 (5 bases). The clonotype comes from a woman between 25 and 40 years old with Graves' ophthalmopathy. CDR3 bases: TGTGCCAGCAGTTACTCAAACAGGTGGTGCGAGCAGTACTTC. Its translation: CASSYSNRWCEQYF.